This T cell receptor beta chain is from a study of T cells in Graves' hyperthyroidism and ophthalmopathy. This clonotype was found many times. Researchers amplified the TCR beta CDR3 regions from RNA transcripts. The HTBI set primed first-round TCR CDR3 RT-PCR. TCRdb redid the calling of the multiplex PCR reads with MiXCR, one entry per CDR3 protein. The table records 700,000 or so distinct CDR3 sequences, less than 20% of them present only once. Diagnoses rested on clinical symptoms, serum thyroxine and TRAb, thyroid ultrasound and orbital computed tomography. The CDR3 has 13 residues. Deletions cut 2 bases from V and 6 bases from J, with 10 bases between.

The sequenced material came from blood. The chain joins TRBV12-3 or TRBV12-4 to TRBJ1-1; no reliable D call. The clonotype originates from a man between 18 and 35 years old with Graves' hyperthyroidism. CDR3 bases: TGTGCCAGCAGTTTATCGGTTTCAGCTGAAGCTTTCTTT. Its translation: CASSLSVSAEAFF.